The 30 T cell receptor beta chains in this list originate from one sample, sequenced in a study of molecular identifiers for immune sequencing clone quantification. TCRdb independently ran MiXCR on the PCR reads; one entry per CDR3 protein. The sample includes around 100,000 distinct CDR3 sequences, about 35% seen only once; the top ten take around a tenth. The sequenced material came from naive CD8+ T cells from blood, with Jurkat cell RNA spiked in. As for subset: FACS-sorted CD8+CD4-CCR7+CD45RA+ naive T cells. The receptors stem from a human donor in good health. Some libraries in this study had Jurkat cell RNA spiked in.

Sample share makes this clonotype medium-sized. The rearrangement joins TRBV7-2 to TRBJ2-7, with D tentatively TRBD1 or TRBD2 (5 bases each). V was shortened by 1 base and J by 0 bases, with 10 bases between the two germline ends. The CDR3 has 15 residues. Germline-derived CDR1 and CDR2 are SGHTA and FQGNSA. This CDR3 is CASSLERTPSYEQYF. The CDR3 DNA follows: TGTGCCAGCAGCTTAGAGCGGACACCCTCCTACGAGCAGTACTTC.

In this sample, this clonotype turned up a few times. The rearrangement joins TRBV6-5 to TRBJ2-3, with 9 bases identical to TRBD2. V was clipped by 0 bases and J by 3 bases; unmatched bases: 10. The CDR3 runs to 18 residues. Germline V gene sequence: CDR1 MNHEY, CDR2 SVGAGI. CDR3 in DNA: TGTGCCAGCAGTTACTCGAGAGTAGCGGGAGATGCGACAGATACGCAGTATTTT. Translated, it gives CASSYSRVAGDATDTQYF.

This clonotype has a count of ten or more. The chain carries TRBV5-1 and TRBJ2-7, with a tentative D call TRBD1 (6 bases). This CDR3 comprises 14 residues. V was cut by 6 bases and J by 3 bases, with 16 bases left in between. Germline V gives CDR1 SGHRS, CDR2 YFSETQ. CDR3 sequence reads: CASNSGTNLYEQYF. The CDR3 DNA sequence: TGCGCCAGCAACTCTGGGACAAACCTCTACGAGCAGTACTTC.

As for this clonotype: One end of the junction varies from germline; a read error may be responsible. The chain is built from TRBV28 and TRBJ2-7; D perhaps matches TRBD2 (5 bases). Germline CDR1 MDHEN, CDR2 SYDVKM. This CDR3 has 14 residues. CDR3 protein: CASGLALAFYEQYF. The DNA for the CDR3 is TGTGCCAGCGGTTTAGCCCTAGCCTTCTACGAGCAGTACTTC.

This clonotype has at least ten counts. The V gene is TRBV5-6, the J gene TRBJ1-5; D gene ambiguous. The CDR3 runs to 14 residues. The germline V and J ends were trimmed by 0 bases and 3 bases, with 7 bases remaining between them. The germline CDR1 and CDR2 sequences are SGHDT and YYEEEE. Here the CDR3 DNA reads TGTGCCAGCAGCTTGGTTGGACCCAATCAGCCCCAGCATTTT. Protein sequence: CASSLVGPNQPQHF.

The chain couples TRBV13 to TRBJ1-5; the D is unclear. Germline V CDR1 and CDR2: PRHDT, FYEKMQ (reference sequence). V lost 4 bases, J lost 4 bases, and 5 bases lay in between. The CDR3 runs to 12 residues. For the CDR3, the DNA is TGTGCCAGCAGCTCTCAGAATCAGCCCCAGCATTTT. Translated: CASSSQNQPQHF.

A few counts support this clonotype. The CDR3 protein is CASSLITGESDTQYF. CDR3 DNA sequence: TGCGCCAGCAGCTTGATAACAGGGGAGTCAGATACGCAGTATTTT. V and J are TRBV5-1 and TRBJ2-3; 7 nucleotides line up with TRBD1. Germline trimming cut 1 base from V and 4 bases from J; bases unmatched to any gene: 6. CDR3 size: 15 residues. Germline assignment: CDR1 SGHRS and CDR2 YFSETQ.

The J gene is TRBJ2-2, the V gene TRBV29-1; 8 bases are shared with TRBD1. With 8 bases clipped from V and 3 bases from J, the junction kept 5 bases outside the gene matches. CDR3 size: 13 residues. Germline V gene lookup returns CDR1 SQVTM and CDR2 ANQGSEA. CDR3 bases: TGCAGCACCTCGACAGGGGACACCGGGGAGCTGTTTTTT. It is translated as CSTSTGDTGELFF.

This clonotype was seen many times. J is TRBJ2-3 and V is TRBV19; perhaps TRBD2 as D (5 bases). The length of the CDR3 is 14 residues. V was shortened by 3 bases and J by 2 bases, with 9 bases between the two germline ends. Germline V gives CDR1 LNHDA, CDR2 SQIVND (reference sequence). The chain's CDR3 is CASSMSGPTDTQYF. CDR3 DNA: TGTGCCAGTAGTATGAGCGGACCCACAGATACGCAGTATTTT.

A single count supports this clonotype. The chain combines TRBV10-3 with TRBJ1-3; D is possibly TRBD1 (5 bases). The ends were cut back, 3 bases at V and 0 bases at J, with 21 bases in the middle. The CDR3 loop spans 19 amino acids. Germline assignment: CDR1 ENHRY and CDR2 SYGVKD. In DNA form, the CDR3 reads TGTGCCATCAGTGAATCCTACGGGACCCGTTCATCCTCTGGAAACACCATATATTTT. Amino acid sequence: CAISESYGTRSSSGNTIYF.

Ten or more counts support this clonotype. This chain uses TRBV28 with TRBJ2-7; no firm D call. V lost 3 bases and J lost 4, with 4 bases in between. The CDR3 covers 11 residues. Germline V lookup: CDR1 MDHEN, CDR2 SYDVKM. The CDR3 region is CASSFQYEQYF. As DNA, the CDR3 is TGTGCCAGCAGTTTTCAGTACGAGCAGTACTTC.

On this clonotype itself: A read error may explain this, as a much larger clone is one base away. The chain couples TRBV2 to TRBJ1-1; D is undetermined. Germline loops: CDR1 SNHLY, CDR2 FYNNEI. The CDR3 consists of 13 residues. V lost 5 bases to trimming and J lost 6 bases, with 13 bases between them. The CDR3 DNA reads TGTGCCAGCAGTCTAGTTCTTAACCCTGAAGCTTTCTTT. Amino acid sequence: CASSLVLNPEAFF. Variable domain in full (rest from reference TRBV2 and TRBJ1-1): EPEVTQTPSHQVTQMGQEVILRCVPISNHLYFYWYRQILGQKVEFLVSFYNNEISEKSEIFDDQFSVERPDGSNFTLKIRSTKLEDSAMYFCASSLVLNPEAFFGQGTRLTVV.

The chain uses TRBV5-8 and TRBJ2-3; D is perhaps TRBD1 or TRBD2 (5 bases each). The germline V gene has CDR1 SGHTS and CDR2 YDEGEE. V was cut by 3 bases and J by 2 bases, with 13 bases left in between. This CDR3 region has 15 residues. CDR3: CASSWGGGDTDTQYF. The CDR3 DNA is TGTGCCAGCAGCTGGGGTGGGGGAGACACAGATACGCAGTATTTT.

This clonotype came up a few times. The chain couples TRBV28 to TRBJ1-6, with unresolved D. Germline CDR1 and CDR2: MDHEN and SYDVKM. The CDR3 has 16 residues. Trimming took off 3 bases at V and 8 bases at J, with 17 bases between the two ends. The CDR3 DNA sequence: TGTGCCAGCAGTTTCGAGTTGAGACTGAGAGATTCACCCCTCCACTTT. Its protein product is CASSFELRLRDSPLHF.

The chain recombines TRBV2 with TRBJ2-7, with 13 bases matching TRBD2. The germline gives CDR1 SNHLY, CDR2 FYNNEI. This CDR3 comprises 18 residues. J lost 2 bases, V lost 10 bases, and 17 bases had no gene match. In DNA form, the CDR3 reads TGTGCCACCCACCACTACTACGGGACTAGCGGGATAACCTACGAGCAGTACTTC. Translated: CATHHYYGTSGITYEQYF.

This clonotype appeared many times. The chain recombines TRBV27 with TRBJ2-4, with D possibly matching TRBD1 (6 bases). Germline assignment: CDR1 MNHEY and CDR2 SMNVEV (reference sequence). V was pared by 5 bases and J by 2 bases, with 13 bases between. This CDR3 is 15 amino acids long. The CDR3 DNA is TGTGCCAGCAGTATCCGACAGGCTACCAAAAACATTCAGTACTTC. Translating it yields CASSIRQATKNIQYF.

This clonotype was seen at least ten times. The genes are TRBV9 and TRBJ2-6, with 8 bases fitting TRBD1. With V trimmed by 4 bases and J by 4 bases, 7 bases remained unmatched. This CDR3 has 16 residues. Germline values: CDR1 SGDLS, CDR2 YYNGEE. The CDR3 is CASSSRTGFGANVLTF. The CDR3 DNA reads TGTGCCAGCAGCTCGAGGACAGGGTTCGGGGCCAACGTCCTGACTTTC. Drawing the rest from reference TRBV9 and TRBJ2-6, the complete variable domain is DSGVTQTPKHLITATGQRVTLRCSPRSGDLSVYWYQQSLDQGLQFLIQYYNGEERAKGNILERFSAQQFPDLHSELNLSSLELGDSALYFCASSSRTGFGANVLTFGAGSRLTVL.

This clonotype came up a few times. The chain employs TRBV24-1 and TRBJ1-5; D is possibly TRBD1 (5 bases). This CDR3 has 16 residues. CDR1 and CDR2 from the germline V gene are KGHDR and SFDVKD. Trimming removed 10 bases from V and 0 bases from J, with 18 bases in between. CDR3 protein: CATRGTVGPSNQPQHF. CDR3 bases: TGTGCCACGAGAGGGACCGTCGGACCTAGCAATCAGCCCCAGCATTTT.

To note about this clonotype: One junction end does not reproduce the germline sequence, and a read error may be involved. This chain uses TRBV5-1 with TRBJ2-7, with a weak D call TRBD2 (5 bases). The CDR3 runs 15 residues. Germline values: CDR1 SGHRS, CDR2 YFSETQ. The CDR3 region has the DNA TGCGCCAGCAGCGTAACCGGACTTCCTTCCTACGAGCACTACTTC. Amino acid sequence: CASSVTGLPSYEHYF.

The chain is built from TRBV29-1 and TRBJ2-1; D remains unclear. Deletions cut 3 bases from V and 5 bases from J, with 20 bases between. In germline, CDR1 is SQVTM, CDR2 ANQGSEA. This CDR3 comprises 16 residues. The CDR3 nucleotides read TGCAGCGTTGAGTTTTCGTGGCATATACCGGACAATGAGCAGTTCTTC. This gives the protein CSVEFSWHIPDNEQFF.

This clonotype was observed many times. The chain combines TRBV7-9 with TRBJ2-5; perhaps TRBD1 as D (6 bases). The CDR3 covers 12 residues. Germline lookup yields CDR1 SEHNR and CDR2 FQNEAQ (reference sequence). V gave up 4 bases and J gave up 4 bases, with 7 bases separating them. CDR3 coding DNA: TGTGCCAGCAGCTCAGGGGTAGAGACCCAGTACTTC. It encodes CASSSGVETQYF. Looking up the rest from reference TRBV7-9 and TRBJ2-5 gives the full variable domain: DTGVSQNPRHKITKRGQNVTFRCDPISEHNRLYWYRQTLGQGPEFLTYFQNEAQLEKSRLLSDRFSAERPKGSFSTLEIQRTEQGDSAMYLCASSSGVETQYFGPGTRLLVL.

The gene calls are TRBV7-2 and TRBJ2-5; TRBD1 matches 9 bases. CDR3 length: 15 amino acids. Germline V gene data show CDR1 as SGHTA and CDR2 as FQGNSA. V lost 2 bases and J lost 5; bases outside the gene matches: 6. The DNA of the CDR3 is TGTGCCAGCAGCTTATTAACAGGGGGCATGGAGACCCAGTACTTC. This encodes CASSLLTGGMETQYF.

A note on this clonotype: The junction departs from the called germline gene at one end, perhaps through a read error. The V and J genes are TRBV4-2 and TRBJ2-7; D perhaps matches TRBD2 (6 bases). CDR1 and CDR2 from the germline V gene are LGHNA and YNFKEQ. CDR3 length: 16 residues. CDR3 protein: CASSQEGGGNSYEQCF. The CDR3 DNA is TGTGCCAGCAGCCAAGAGGGAGGCGGAAACTCTTACGAGCAGTGCTTC.

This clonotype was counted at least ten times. The CDR3 reads CASSKRGLGNQPQHF. The CDR3 bases are TGCGCCAGCAGCAAAAGGGGGTTAGGCAATCAGCCCCAGCATTTT. V is TRBV4-1 and J is TRBJ1-5; possibly TRBD1 for D (6 bases). CDR3 length equals 15 residues. V was shortened by 5 bases and J by 2 bases, with 13 bases between the two germline ends. Germline V gene data show CDR1 as MGHRA and CDR2 as YSYEKL.

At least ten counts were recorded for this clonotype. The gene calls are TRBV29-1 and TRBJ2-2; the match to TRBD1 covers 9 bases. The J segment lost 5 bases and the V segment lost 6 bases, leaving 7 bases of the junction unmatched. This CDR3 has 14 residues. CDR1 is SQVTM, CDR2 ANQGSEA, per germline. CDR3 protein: CSVGGQGGTGELFF. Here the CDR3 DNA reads TGCAGCGTCGGGGGACAGGGAGGAACCGGGGAGCTGTTTTTT.

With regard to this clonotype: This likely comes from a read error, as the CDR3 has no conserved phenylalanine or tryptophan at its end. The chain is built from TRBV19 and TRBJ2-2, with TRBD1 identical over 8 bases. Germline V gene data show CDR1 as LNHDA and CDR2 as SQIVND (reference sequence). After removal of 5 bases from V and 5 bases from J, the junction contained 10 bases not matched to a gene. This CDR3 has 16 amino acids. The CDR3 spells CASSFSRTGKTGELFS. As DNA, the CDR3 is TGTGCCAGTAGTTTCTCACGGACAGGGAAGACCGGGGAGCTGTTTTCT.

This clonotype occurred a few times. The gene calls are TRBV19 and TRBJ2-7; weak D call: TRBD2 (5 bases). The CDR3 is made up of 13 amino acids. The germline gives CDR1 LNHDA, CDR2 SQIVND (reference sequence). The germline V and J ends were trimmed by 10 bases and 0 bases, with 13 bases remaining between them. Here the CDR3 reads CATAHDYSYEQYF. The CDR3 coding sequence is TGTGCCACTGCCCACGACTACTCCTACGAGCAGTACTTC.

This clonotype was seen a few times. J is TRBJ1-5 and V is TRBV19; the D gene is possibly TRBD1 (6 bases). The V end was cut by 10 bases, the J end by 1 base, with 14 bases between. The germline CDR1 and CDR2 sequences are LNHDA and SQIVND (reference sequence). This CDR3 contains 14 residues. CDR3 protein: CATKWGGSNQPQHF. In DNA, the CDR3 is TGTGCCACTAAGTGGGGGGGCAGCAATCAGCCCCAGCATTTT.

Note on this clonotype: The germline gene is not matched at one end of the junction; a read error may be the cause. The CDR3 spells CASSHTVPPSGMGEIQYF. The CDR3 coding sequence is TGTGCCAGCAGCCATACGGTCCCGCCTAGCGGGATGGGAGAGATCCAGTACTTC. The J gene is TRBJ2-5, the V gene TRBV13, with 9 positions matching TRBD2. CDR1 and CDR2 from the germline V gene are PRHDT and FYEKMQ (reference sequence). The CDR3 sequence is 18 residues long.

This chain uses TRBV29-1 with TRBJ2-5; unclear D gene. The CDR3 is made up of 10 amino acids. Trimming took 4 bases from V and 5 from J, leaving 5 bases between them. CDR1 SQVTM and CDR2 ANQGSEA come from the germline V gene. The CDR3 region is CSVVAETQYF. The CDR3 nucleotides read TGCAGCGTTGTTGCGGAGACCCAGTACTTC.